This passage covers 8 T cell receptor beta chains from one sample sequenced in a study of blood T cells in healthy people across ages. PCR was performed a second time for roughly 7 to 12 cycles using a sample-barcoded 5' primer and a J-beta primer mix. A single record per CDR3 protein comes from TCRdb applying MiXCR to the 5' RACE reads. The sample records around 970,000 distinct CDR3 sequences, approximately 50% being singletons. The sample consisted of blood. Receptor source: a woman aged 60-70 years in good health.

In this sample, this clonotype turned up a few times. Here the CDR3 DNA reads TGTGCCAGCAGCGCCGATAGACTAGCCTCCTACGAGCAGTACTTC. It encodes CASSADRLASYEQYF. The chain uses TRBV7-6 and TRBJ2-7; 7 nucleotides line up with TRBD2. In germline, CDR1 is SGHVS, CDR2 FNYEAQ. The CDR3 has 15 amino acids. Trimming took 5 bases from V and 0 from J; bases not matched to a gene: 7.

The V call is TRBV3-1, the J call TRBJ2-5; 14 bases align to TRBD2. Germline CDR1 and CDR2: LGHDT and YNNKEL (reference sequence). After removal of 0 bases from V and 5 bases from J, the junction contained 8 bases not matched to a gene. The CDR3 length is 18 residues. The CDR3 sequence: CASSQDRGLAGVWETQYF. The CDR3 DNA reads as TGTGCCAGCAGCCAAGATCGGGGACTAGCGGGAGTCTGGGAGACCCAGTACTTC.

This clonotype appeared a few times. This rearrangement joins TRBV6-5 to TRBJ1-1; D is undetermined. CDR3 length: 13 residues. Trimming took 2 bases from V and 11 from J, leaving 15 bases between them. CDR1 is MNHEY and CDR2 is SVGAGI in the germline V gene. CDR3 amino acids: CASSYTDGSLAFF. Written as DNA, the CDR3 is TGTGCCAGCAGTTACACCGACGGATCCCTGGCTTTCTTT.

The table lists this clonotype with a few counts. V and J are TRBV29-1 and TRBJ2-7, with 7 bases aligning to TRBD1. This CDR3 spans 15 amino acids. Trimming at V came to 1 base and at J to 2 bases, leaving 8 bases not matched to a gene. Per germline, CDR1 SQVTM and CDR2 ANQGSEA. The CDR3, as DNA: TGCAGCGTTGAAGGAGTCGACAGGGTCCCCTACGAGCAGTACTTC. Translation gives CSVEGVDRVPYEQYF.

The V call is TRBV6-2 or TRBV6-3, the J call TRBJ2-7; possible D gene TRBD1, 6 bases. V was trimmed by 7 bases and J by 0 bases, leaving 13 bases between them. CDR3 size: 14 residues. Germline CDR1 is MNHEY and CDR2 is SVGEGT. For the CDR3, the DNA is TGTGCCAGCAACAGGGAAGAGGTCTCCTACGAGCAGTACTTC. Translating gives CASNREEVSYEQYF.

This clonotype was detected a few times. The rearrangement joins TRBV5-1 to TRBJ2-1; 10 positions match TRBD2. Looked up from germline, CDR1 is SGHRS and CDR2 is YFSETQ. This CDR3 has 15 residues. Trimming at V came to 4 bases and at J to 6 bases, leaving 7 bases not matched to a gene. The CDR3, as DNA: TGCGCCAGCAGCCCAGGGGCTAGCGGGAGCAATGAGCAGTTCTTC. Amino acid sequence: CASSPGASGSNEQFF.

This sequence joins TRBV12-3 or TRBV12-4 and TRBJ1-1; maybe TRBD1 (5 bases). V lost 4 bases and J 5 bases, leaving 8 bases between the germline ends. This CDR3 region has 12 residues. Here the CDR3 reads CASSSGFTEAFF. DNA for the CDR3: TGTGCCAGCAGTTCAGGGTTTACTGAAGCTTTCTTT.

This chain uses TRBV20-1 with TRBJ2-4; TRBD1 or TRBD2 may be the D gene (5 bases each). Trimming cost V 0 bases and J 0 bases, with 12 bases left between them. The CDR3 sequence is 16 residues long. The germline CDR1 and CDR2 sequences are DFQATT and SNEGSKA (reference sequence). CDR3 DNA: TGCAGTGCTAGAGAGGGTGGGGGATTAGCCAAAAACATTCAGTACTTC. The encoded protein is CSAREGGGLAKNIQYF.